The rows below give T cell receptor beta chains drawn from one sample of a study of identifying expanded T cells in peripheral blood. Using immunoSEQ multiplex PCR, the repertoire was profiled, and TCRdb retains in-frame clones only, with some absent. This table holds 120,000 or so clones, 75% to 90% found once. The sequenced sample consisted of blood. Receptors originate from a person between 18 and 70 years old in good health. Each CDR3 is given with its conserved first and last residue. D genes are given only for firm matches. The size field is filled for only some rows; it gives once, few, many or a size class.

J gene,V gene,D gene,clone size,CDR3 DNA,CDR3 protein
TRBJ1-1,TRBV6-5,.,.,TGTGCCAGCAGTTCGGGCTTGAACACTGAAGCTTTCTTT,CASSSGLNTEAFF
TRBJ1-1,TRBV5-5,.,few,TGTGCCAGCAGCTTGAACACTGAAGCTTTCTTT,CASSLNTEAFF
TRBJ1-2,TRBV4-1,TRBD1,.,TGCGCCAGCAGCCATGGACAGGGGGATGGCTACACCTTC,CASSHGQGDGYTF
TRBJ2-7,TRBV9,.,.,TGTGCCAGCAGCGTAGAGGGAGACGTTAACTACGAGCAGTACTTC,CASSVEGDVNYEQYF
TRBJ2-3,TRBV7-6,.,.,TGTGCCAGCAGCTTAGGGGAGACCACAGATACGCAGTATTTT,CASSLGETTDTQYF
TRBJ1-2,TRBV9,TRBD1,.,TGTGCCAGCAGCGTAGCTTTTCTAACCGGACAGGATGATGGCTACACCTTC,CASSVAFLTGQDDGYTF
TRBJ2-7,TRBV4-1,TRBD1,.,TGCGCCAGCAGCCAGCTACTCGACAGGGGTGAGCAGTACTTC,CASSQLLDRGEQYF
TRBJ1-1,TRBV6-1,.,.,TGTGCCAGCAGTGATATGGGGGGTACCACTGAAGCTTTCTTT,CASSDMGGTTEAFF
TRBJ2-1,TRBV2,.,.,TGTGCCAGCACCCATCCGGGGCCCAGCAACAATGAGCAGTTCTTC,CASTHPGPSNNEQFF
TRBJ1-1,TRBV27,.,.,TGTGCCAGCAGTAGAAAGGACGGATATGAAGCTTTCTTT,CASSRKDGYEAFF
TRBJ1-2,TRBV7-9,.,.,TGTGCCAGCAGCGGTGACAGCGGGCCTTTCTATGGCTACACCTTC,CASSGDSGPFYGYTF
TRBJ1-2,TRBV7-9,.,.,TGTGCCAGCAGCCGTGTGGGACACAGCTATGGCTACACCTTC,CASSRVGHSYGYTF
TRBJ2-7,TRBV7-8,.,.,TGTGCCAGCAGCTCTCTCGGCGAGCAGTACTTC,CASSSLGEQYF
TRBJ2-7,TRBV18,.,few,TGTGCCAGCTCACCTCAGACGGGACGTGGGTCCTACGAGCAGTACTTC,CASSPQTGRGSYEQYF
TRBJ2-3,TRBV2,.,.,TGTGCCAGCAGTGAAGGAGGCTTTGGGGGGGCGGCAGATACGCAGTATTTT,CASSEGGFGGAADTQYF
TRBJ2-5,TRBV5-4,TRBD1,.,TGTGCCAGCAGCACTGGACAGGGGCCGCAAGAGACCCAGTACTTC,CASSTGQGPQETQYF
TRBJ1-1,TRBV27,.,once,TGTGCCAGCAGTCAGGGCAAGCAGGCTGAAGCTTTCTTT,CASSQGKQAEAFF
TRBJ1-3,TRBV30,.,.,TGTGCCTGGAAGGGTTGGGTCTCTGGAAACACCATATATTTT,CAWKGWVSGNTIYF
TRBJ2-1,TRBV4-1,.,once,TGCGCCAGCAGCCACGAGCAGGGAATCAATGAGCAGTTCTTC,CASSHEQGINEQFF
TRBJ1-2,TRBV4-1,.,.,TGCGCCAGCAGCCAAGTCAGGGCAGGGATGTTTTATGGCTACACCTTC,CASSQVRAGMFYGYTF
TRBJ2-7,TRBV5-1,TRBD1,.,TGCGCCAGCAGCTTCCGGGACAGGGTCGACGAGCAGTACTTC,CASSFRDRVDEQYF
TRBJ2-7,TRBV5-5,TRBD1,.,TGTGCCAGCAGCTTGGTAGGACAGGGTAGGGAGCAGTACTTC,CASSLVGQGREQYF
TRBJ2-5,TRBV9,TRBD1,few,TGTGCCAGCAGCGGACAGGGTGGCGAGACCCAGTACTTC,CASSGQGGETQYF
TRBJ2-7,TRBV7-6,.,.,TGTGCCAGCAGCTCGGGTGGGGGGCAGTACTTC,CASSSGGGQYF
TRBJ1-5,TRBV15,.,.,TGTGCCACCAGCAGAGACAGGGGAGGGGGTAGCAATCAGCCCCAGCATTTT,CATSRDRGGGSNQPQHF
TRBJ1-1,TRBV5-1,TRBD1,.,TGCGCCAGCAGCTTAGGGACAGATGAAGCTTTCTTT,CASSLGTDEAFF
TRBJ2-2,TRBV19,.,.,TGTGCCAGTAGTATGCGGGCCGGGGAGCTGTTTTTT,CASSMRAGELFF
TRBJ1-5,TRBV18,.,few,TGTGCCAGCTCACCACAATCAGGGCGCAATCAGCCCCAGCATTTT,CASSPQSGRNQPQHF
TRBJ1-2,TRBV6-5,.,.,TGTGCCAGCAGACCCAGCGGGGACTATGGCTACACCTTC,CASRPSGDYGYTF
TRBJ1-1,TRBV4-3,.,.,TGCGCCAGCAGCCAAGGGCACTCGTCGATATCCGAGGACACTGAAGCTTTCTTT,CASSQGHSSISEDTEAFF
TRBJ1-6,TRBV30,.,few,TGTGCCTGGCGGGCTTTGTATTCACCCCTCCACTTT,CAWRALYSPLHF
TRBJ2-1,TRBV6-1,.,.,TGTGCCAGCAGCAAGGGGCAGGGGAAGAATGAGCAGTTCTTC,CASSKGQGKNEQFF
TRBJ1-2,TRBV4-3,TRBD1,.,TGCGCCAGCAGCCAGGCCTGGGGACAGAACTATGGCTACACCTTC,CASSQAWGQNYGYTF
TRBJ2-1,TRBV2,TRBD1,.,TGTGCCAGCAGTGCGAACAGGGGCAATGAGCAGTTCTTC,CASSANRGNEQFF
TRBJ1-5,TRBV30,TRBD1,.,TGTGCCTGGAGTGCCGACAGGGGCCAGCCCCAGCATTTT,CAWSADRGQPQHF
TRBJ1-2,TRBV25-1,.,.,TGTGCCAGTCAGACAGAGAACTATGGCTACACCTTC,CASQTENYGYTF
TRBJ1-1,TRBV9,.,.,TGTGCCAGCAGCCCCACCGTCGGGCTACCGAACACTGAAGCTTTCTTT,CASSPTVGLPNTEAFF
TRBJ2-5,TRBV9,.,.,TGTGCCAGCAGCGTAGGTGACAGCCAAGAGACCCAGTACTTC,CASSVGDSQETQYF
TRBJ1-2,TRBV27,.,.,TGTGCCAGCACCTCCGGGAGCCTCGGCTATGGCTACACCTTC,CASTSGSLGYGYTF
TRBJ2-5,TRBV18,.,.,TGTGCCAGCTCACCAGATATGGGAGAGACCCAGTACTTC,CASSPDMGETQYF
TRBJ2-3,TRBV19,TRBD2,.,TGTGCCAGTAGCTTACTAGCGGGGGGCACAGATACGCAGTATTTT,CASSLLAGGTDTQYF
TRBJ1-1,TRBV4-1,.,.,TGCGCCAGCAGCCAAAACAGGGTGAACACTGAAGCTTTCTTT,CASSQNRVNTEAFF
TRBJ2-5,TRBV7-9,TRBD2,.,TGTGCCAGCAGCTTCGGACTAGCGGGGGACCAGTACTTC,CASSFGLAGDQYF
TRBJ1-5,TRBV18,TRBD1,.,TGTGCCAGCTCACCGGGACAGGGGTATGCTGATCAGCCCCAGCATTTT,CASSPGQGYADQPQHF
TRBJ2-1,TRBV5-1,.,many,TGCGCCAGCAGCATAGGAGAGGTACACAATGAGCAGTTCTTC,CASSIGEVHNEQFF
TRBJ1-6,TRBV25-1,TRBD1,.,TGTGCCAGCAGTCCGGCCGGGACAGGGGATCCACCCCTCCACTTT,CASSPAGTGDPPLHF